This is a list of T cell receptor beta chains from one sample in a study of blood T cell repertoires in COVID-19. Profiled with immunoSEQ multiplex PCR; TCRdb holds only in-frame clones, not every one. The sample includes hundreds of thousands of clones, around 87% seen only once; the top ten take 3% to 4%. The sequencing sample was made of PBMCs or T cells enriched from blood (not recorded which). These receptors were collected from a woman in her thirties or forties with acute COVID-19. CDR3s include the opening cysteine and the closing phenylalanine or tryptophan. Fields, in order: V gene, J gene, D gene, clone size, CDR3 length, CDR3 protein, CDR3 DNA. A D gene is named only where the DNA matches it firmly. Size is stated for part of the rows, as once, few or many counts, or as a class when the clone is expanded.

TRBV3-1/TRBV3-2	TRBJ2-2	TRBD2	.	16	CASSLRTSPRSGELFF	TGTGCCAGCAGCTTACGGACTAGCCCCCGTTCCGGGGAGCTGTTTTTT
TRBV3-1/TRBV3-2	TRBJ2-6	.	.	15	CASSPASSGANVLTF	TGTGCCAGCAGCCCCGCTAGTTCCGGGGCCAACGTCCTGACTTTC
TRBV19	TRBJ1-5	.	.	15	CASARGVGSNQPQHF	TGTGCCTCCGCCCGGGGGGTTGGTAGCAATCAGCCCCAGCATTTT
TRBV24-1	TRBJ2-1	TRBD2	once	16	CATSDLWSGSYNEQFF	TGTGCCACCAGTGATTTGTGGAGCGGGAGCTACAATGAGCAGTTCTTC
TRBV7-3	TRBJ1-1	.	.	13	CASSQTQGYEAFF	TGTGCCAGCAGCCAAACACAGGGTTACGAAGCTTTCTTT
TRBV5-1	TRBJ2-1	.	.	13	CASRLDDYNEQFF	TGCGCCAGCAGACTAGATGATTACAATGAGCAGTTCTTC
TRBV19	TRBJ1-2	.	once	14	CASSISVGELGYTF	TGTGCCAGTAGTATATCTGTCGGTGAGCTTGGCTACACCTTC
TRBV19	TRBJ1-2	TRBD1	.	15	CASSMGQEANYGYTF	TGTGCCAGTAGTATGGGACAGGAGGCTAACTATGGCTACACCTTC
TRBV11-3	TRBJ1-1	TRBD1	.	14	CASSPEGQHTEAFF	TGTGCCAGCAGCCCCGAGGGACAGCACACTGAAGCTTTCTTT
TRBV9	TRBJ2-7	TRBD2	.	16	CASSDTDQTSDHEQYF	TGTGCCAGCAGCGACACCGACCAGACTAGCGACCACGAGCAGTACTTC
TRBV6-4	TRBJ2-1	.	.	14	CASSEGRGADEQFF	TGTGCCAGCAGTGAAGGCAGGGGGGCGGATGAGCAGTTCTTC
TRBV29-1	TRBJ2-2	.	.	11	CSVQRAGELFF	TGCAGCGTACAGAGGGCCGGGGAGCTGTTTTTT
TRBV27	TRBJ2-2	TRBD1	.	14	CASSYGTGVRELFF	TGTGCCAGCAGTTACGGGACAGGGGTCCGGGAGCTGTTTTTT
TRBV10-3	TRBJ2-5	.	few	13	CAISESLEETQYF	TGTGCCATCAGTGAGTCACTGGAGGAGACCCAGTACTTC
TRBV10-3	TRBJ2-7	TRBD2	.	14	CASQAGAKSYEQYF	TGTGCCAGCCAAGCGGGAGCAAAGTCCTACGAGCAGTACTTC